This TCR beta chain comes out of a study of blood T cell repertoires in COVID-19. Study-wide context: PBMCs, B-cell-depleted T cells, or T cells were the source of the cDNA or gDNA that made up the material.

This CDR3 has 13 residues. The germline V gene has CDR1 WSHSY and CDR2 SAAADI. The ends were cut back, 4 bases at V and 2 bases at J, with 6 bases in the middle. Participants were aged roughly 18 to 95 years, lived in around 25 US areas, and enrolled virtually. Categorization into cohorts depended on clinical history that participants reported. Two negative PCRs, clearance, or symptom resolution were required of recovered Cohort 3 donors. Sequenced by immunoSEQ multiplex PCR; TCRdb stores in-frame clones only, minus some. The sample records about 500,000 clones, around 90% being singletons. This clone was observed a single time.

Sequenced input: PBMCs or T cells enriched from blood (not recorded which). The rearrangement uses TRBV10-2 and TRBJ2-1, with TRBD2 as a possible D gene (6 bases). The receptor comes from a woman under 30 who had recovered from COVID-19. The CDR3 bases are TGCGCCAGCAGTGCGGGGGCCTACAATGAGCAGTTCTTC. Protein product: CASSAGAYNEQFF.